This T cell receptor (beta chain) was profiled in a study of control samples from healthy donors and cancer patients. The germline V gene has CDR1 KGHDR and CDR2 SFDVKD. The CDR3 is 15 residues long. J was trimmed by 4 bases and V by 3 bases; bases with no gene match: 5. Repertoires were generated with immunoSEQ multiplex PCR, while TCRdb's copy carries only in-frame clones and drops some. Seen here are 75,000 to 100,000 clones, about 90% observed once, and the top ten hold around an eighth. The specimen was blood. The chain uses TRBV24-1 and TRBJ1-5; 7 bases align to TRBD1. This TCR was recovered from a man younger than 45 in good health. The CDR3 region has the DNA TGTGCCACCAGTGATACAGGGGATACGAATCAGCCCCAGCATTTT. Translating gives CATSDTGDTNQPQHF.